This T cell receptor (beta chain) was observed in a study of blood T cell repertoires in COVID-19. The CDR3 spans 16 residues. V lost 5 bases to trimming and J lost 0 bases; unmatched junction nucleotides: 6. Germline values: CDR1 SEHNR, CDR2 FQNEAQ (reference sequence). Sequenced by immunoSEQ multiplex PCR; TCRdb stores in-frame clones only, minus some. The sample records about 140,000 clones, 80% being singletons. Input material: peripheral blood. The J gene is TRBJ2-2, the V gene TRBV7-9; TRBD2 agrees at 7 bases. This receptor was taken from a man in his sixties or seventies who had recovered from COVID-19. The CDR3 protein is CASSRPGLTNTGELFF. DNA of the CDR3: TGTGCCAGCAGCCGGCCGGGACTAACGAACACCGGGGAGCTGTTTTTT.